The rows below give T cell receptor beta chains drawn from one sample of a study of T cells after yellow fever vaccination. TCRdb analysed the 5' RACE reads with MiXCR anew, one entry per CDR3 protein. The sample has some 560,000 distinct CDR3 sequences; roughly a sixth are singletons. The sample was PBMCs, taken 5 to 6 days after the first yellow fever vaccination. The source of these receptors is a man younger than 35 who received the YFV17D yellow fever vaccine. Each CDR3 is given with its conserved first and last residue. D genes are given only for firm matches. The size entry is marked missing in some rows and otherwise reads once, few, many or a size class.

CDR3 protein | CDR3 DNA | J gene | V gene | clone size | D gene
CSVEASVAGGSTTF | NA | TRBJ1-2 | TRBV29-1 | NA | NA
CASSLENEQFF | TGTGCCAGCAGCTTGGAGAATGAGCAGTTCTTC | TRBJ2-1 | TRBV5-1 | many | NA
CSARAADAPGTQYF | TGCAGTGCTAGAGCAGCGGACGCGCCCGGGACCCAGTACTTC | TRBJ2-5 | TRBV20-1 | few | NA
CASSSSWQEVEKLFF | TGTGCCAGCAGCTCCTCGTGGCAGGAAGTCGAAAAACTGTTTTTT | TRBJ1-4 | TRBV6-2/TRBV6-3 | NA | NA
CASSFRYPDTQYF | TGTGCCAGCAGCTTTAGGTACCCAGATACGCAGTATTTT | TRBJ2-3 | TRBV7-2 | few | NA
CASSFLGSLGVEQFF | TGTGCCAGCAGTTTCCTTGGGTCCCTCGGGGTTGAGCAGTTCTTC | TRBJ2-1 | TRBV27 | NA | NA
CSASQGTYNEQFF | TGCAGTGCTAGCCAAGGAACCTACAATGAGCAGTTCTTC | TRBJ2-1 | TRBV20-1 | NA | NA
CASSYLSTGANSPLHF | TGTGCCAGCAGTTACCTCTCGACAGGGGCAAATTCACCCCTCCACTTT | TRBJ1-6 | TRBV6-5 | few | TRBD1
CATRDRGRRAYNELFF | TGTGCAACCAGGGACAGGGGGAGGAGGGCCTACAATGAGCTGTTCTTC | TRBJ2-1 | TRBV15 | NA | TRBD1
CASSAPGGTSGGREQFF | TGTGCCAGCAGCGCCCCGGGTGGGACTAGCGGGGGGCGGGAGCAGTTCTTC | TRBJ2-1 | TRBV9 | NA | TRBD2
CASSVGLTASSTDTQYF | TGTGCCAGCAGTGTGGGACTCACCGCCTCTAGCACAGATACGCAGTATTTT | TRBJ2-3 | TRBV6-1 | NA | NA
CASSQEEGAQPQHF | TGTGCCAGCAGCCAAGAGGAGGGAGCCCAGCCCCAGCATTTT | TRBJ1-5 | TRBV4-2 | many | NA
CASSLGRYPHF | TGTGCCAGCAGTTTAGGAAGGTATCCCCACTTC | TRBJ2-7 | TRBV12-3/TRBV12-4 | few | NA
CASSFGEGQRNTEAFF | TGTGCCAGCAGCTTTGGGGAGGGACAGAGGAACACTGAAGCTTTCTTT | TRBJ1-1 | TRBV7-9 | NA | TRBD1
CASSSDRWGGEQYF | TGTGCCAGCAGCTCCGACAGGTGGGGCGGCGAGCAGTACTTC | TRBJ2-7 | TRBV11-3 | few | NA
CASRASGTGVAKNIQYF | TGTGCAAGTCGCGCATCCGGGACAGGGGTAGCCAAAAACATTCAGTACTTC | TRBJ2-4 | TRBV12-2 | NA | NA
CAISVGLTNEKLFF | TGTGCCATCTCAGTCGGGTTAACTAATGAAAAACTGTTTTTT | TRBJ1-4 | TRBV10-3 | NA | NA
CASSSGTSGYTKAFF | TGTGCCAGCAGTTCCGGGACATCCGGATATACTAAGGCTTTCTTT | TRBJ1-1 | TRBV12-3/TRBV12-4 | many | NA
CASSPRTEATNEKLFF | TGTGCCAGCTCACCCCGGACAGAAGCAACTAATGAAAAACTGTTTTTT | TRBJ1-4 | TRBV18 | NA | NA
CASSTNRSPQYF | TGTGCCAGCAGTACAAACAGGAGCCCCCAGTACTTC | TRBJ2-5 | TRBV27 | NA | NA
CASSPRTGERSPLHF | TGTGCCAGCAGCCCTAGGACAGGGGAAAGATCACCCCTCCACTTT | TRBJ1-6 | TRBV7-2 | few | TRBD1
CASSILGDRVYGYTF | TGTGCCAGTAGTATCCTTGGAGACAGGGTCTATGGCTACACCTTC | TRBJ1-2 | TRBV19 | few | TRBD1
CASHLPAGGRTEAFF | TGTGCCAGCCACCTCCCGGCGGGGGGTCGGACTGAAGCTTTCTTT | TRBJ1-1 | TRBV12-3/TRBV12-4 | few | NA
CASSLGGEAYNSPLHF | TGTGCCAGCAGCTTAGGAGGTGAAGCATATAATTCACCCCTCCACTTT | TRBJ1-6 | TRBV7-6 | NA | NA
CSGWGANEKLFF | TGCAGTGGGTGGGGAGCTAATGAAAAACTGTTTTTT | TRBJ1-4 | TRBV20-1 | NA | NA
CASGLQETQYF | TGTGCCAGCGGGTTGCAAGAGACCCAGTACTTC | TRBJ2-5 | TRBV7-2 | few | NA